The 3 T cell receptor beta chains below all came from one sample that was sequenced in a study of blood T cell repertoires in COVID-19 (dated by TCRdb to the early 2020s). The library was obtained by the immunoSEQ multiplex PCR assay. TCRdb took this table from immuneACCESS and kept in-frame rearrangements with V and J called. Such tables lack part of the clones; where checked against another copy, unresolved V genes explain under half of the gap, and the rest is unexplained. The sample contains 250,000 or so clones, 85% to 90% of them found a single time. Of the sample, approximately 4% is held by the ten largest clones. The source material was PBMCs or T cells enriched from blood (not recorded which). The receptors here all came from a woman in her 30s with acute COVID-19.

This clone was counted once. This chain uses TRBV13 with TRBJ1-5, with 7 bases fitting TRBD1. The CDR3 sequence is 15 residues long. CDR1 is PRHDT and CDR2 is FYEKMQ in the germline V gene (reference sequence). After removal of 5 bases from V and 4 bases from J, the junction contained 8 bases not matched to a gene. The CDR3 protein is CASSHTQGPNQPQHF. In DNA, the CDR3 is TGTGCCAGCAGCCACACACAGGGGCCTAATCAGCCCCAGCATTTT.

This clone was recorded at least ten times. V is TRBV25-1 and J is TRBJ2-1, with TRBD1 as a possible D gene (5 bases). CDR3 length: 14 residues. Between the trimmed V and J ends, which lost 9 bases and 4 bases, there was a span of 16 bases. From germline, CDR1 is MGHDK and CDR2 SYGVNS. The CDR3 region is CASRGYRQYNEQFF. The DNA for the CDR3 is TGTGCCAGTAGAGGATATAGACAGTACAATGAGCAGTTCTTC. Looking up the rest from reference TRBV25-1 and TRBJ2-1 gives the full variable domain: EADIYQTPRYLVIGTGKKITLECSQTMGHDKMYWYQQDPGMELHLIHYSYGVNSTEKGDLSSESTVSRIRTEHFPLTLESARPSHTSQYLCASRGYRQYNEQFFGPGTRLTVL.

This clone was counted a single time. The rearrangement joins TRBV7-2 to TRBJ2-3, with unresolved D. V lost 3 bases and J 0 bases, leaving 7 bases between the germline ends. Germline lookup yields CDR1 SGHTA and CDR2 FQGNSA. The CDR3 is 14 residues long. In DNA, the CDR3 is TGTGCCAGCAGCTTCTCCTCTAGCACAGATACGCAGTATTTT. Residues: CASSFSSSTDTQYF.